Each of the 17 T cell receptor beta chains below was sequenced from the same sample in a study of shared clonotypes between healthy human individuals. The assay was immunoSEQ multiplex PCR, and TCRdb's table has in-frame clones only and misses some. The table shows millions of clones, with 85% to 95% occurring only once. Sequencing was performed on naive CD4+ T cells sorted from blood. Subset meaning: CD45RA+ positively selected. The receptor source for this set is a man younger than 35 in good health.

V is TRBV5-1 and J is TRBJ2-7, with 8 nucleotides matching TRBD2. The CDR3 has 16 amino acids. Germline values: CDR1 SGHRS, CDR2 YFSETQ. V dropped 3 bases and J dropped 11; count of bases not matched to a gene: 19. In DNA, the CDR3 is TGCGCCAGCAGCTCATTAACAGCGGGAGACGGATCTGGGGAGTACTTC. It is translated as CASSSLTAGDGSGEYF.

The chain has TRBV11-2 and TRBJ1-4; D gene uncertain. The germline V and J ends were trimmed by 5 bases and 8 bases, with 21 bases remaining between them. The CDR3 has 16 amino acids. Germline values: CDR1 SGHAT, CDR2 FQNNGV. CDR3 in DNA: TGTGCCAGCAGCCCGGCGGGCACCGTTTCCGTGGAAAAACTGTTTTTT. Amino acid sequence: CASSPAGTVSVEKLFF.

The rearrangement links TRBV29-1 to TRBJ2-5; 7 bases are shared with TRBD1. The V gene end was trimmed by 2 bases and the J gene end by 2 bases; junction bases not matched to a gene: 5. Germline CDR1 reads SQVTM; CDR2 reads ANQGSEA. The CDR3 spans 14 residues. CDR3 sequence (DNA): TGCAGCGTTGAACCGCCGGGACAGCAAGAGACCCAGTACTTC. Translation gives CSVEPPGQQETQYF. Based on the CDR3 plus reference TRBV29-1 and TRBJ2-5, the full variable domain is SAVISQKPSRDICQRGTSLTIQCQVDSQVTMMFWYRQQPGQSLTLIATANQGSEATYESGFVIDKFPISRPNLTFSTLTVSNMSPEDSSIYLCSVEPPGQQETQYFGPGTRLLVL.

The chain joins TRBV4-2 to TRBJ1-2; D gene unclear. Trimming pared 1 base from V and 0 bases from J, leaving 9 bases between. This CDR3 has 15 residues. The V gene's germline CDR1 is LGHNA and CDR2 YNFKEQ. CDR3 sequence: CASSQGQAANYGYTF. CDR3 sequence (DNA): TGTGCCAGCAGCCAAGGCCAGGCAGCTAACTATGGCTACACCTTC.

The chain links TRBV6-1 to TRBJ1-1, with TRBD1 as a possible D gene (5 bases). The germline gives CDR1 MNHNS, CDR2 SASEGT. There are 14 residues in the CDR3. With 2 bases removed from V and 1 base from J, the gap between germline ends came to 8 bases. CDR3 coding DNA: TGTGCCAGCAGTGAACGGGGGGAGAACACTGAAGCTTTCTTT. Protein product: CASSERGENTEAFF.

The V and J genes are TRBV6-6 and TRBJ2-7; D ambiguous. Germline CDR1 MNHNY, CDR2 SVGAGI (reference sequence). The CDR3 totals 13 residues. Trimming took off 6 bases at V and 0 bases at J, with 9 bases between the two ends. The CDR3: CASSPRVSYEQYF. DNA for the CDR3: TGTGCCAGCAGCCCTAGGGTCTCCTACGAGCAGTACTTC.

The V call is TRBV28, the J call TRBJ1-2; the D gene is possibly TRBD1 (5 bases). CDR1 and CDR2 (germline): MDHEN, SYDVKM. CDR3 length: 15 residues. The ends were cut back, 6 bases at V and 0 bases at J, with 14 bases in the middle. The CDR3 nucleotides read TGTGCCAGCAGCACCGGGACGGTCACTAACTATGGCTACACCTTC. It codes for CASSTGTVTNYGYTF.

The chain employs TRBV5-6 and TRBJ1-4; no clear D. Trimming pared 5 bases from V and 8 bases from J, leaving 19 bases between. This CDR3 spans 15 amino acids. The germline V gene encodes CDR1 SGHDT and CDR2 YYEEEE. CDR3 nucleotide sequence: TGTGCCAGCAGTAGGACTTCTGCTTGGAAGGAAAAACTGTTTTTT. It specifies CASSRTSAWKEKLFF.

The chain recombines TRBV11-2 with TRBJ1-2; weak D call: TRBD1 (5 bases). V was clipped by 3 bases and J by 6 bases, with 11 bases between them. Germline loops: CDR1 SGHAT, CDR2 FQNNGV. The CDR3 is made up of 13 amino acids. The CDR3 coding sequence is TGTGCCAGCAGCTTCGGGGGGAGCAATGGCTACACCTTC. Translation: CASSFGGSNGYTF.

The chain recombines TRBV30 with TRBJ1-2, with D uncertain. This CDR3 is built from 13 residues. CDR1 and CDR2 from the germline V gene are GTSNPN and SVGIG (reference sequence). V was clipped by 0 bases and J by 4 bases, with 9 bases between them. CDR3 protein: CAWSVGNLYGYTF. The CDR3 nucleotides are TGTGCCTGGAGTGTCGGCAACCTCTATGGCTACACCTTC.

The CDR3 DNA is TGTGCCAGCACCGAAAGAAGGGGAGTTTCCTACGAGCAGTACTTC. Amino acid sequence: CASTERRGVSYEQYF. V usage is TRBV6-6 and J usage is TRBJ2-7; possibly TRBD1 or TRBD2 for D (5 bases each). Trimming left V 7 bases short and J 1 base short, with 17 bases between. The germline V gene has CDR1 MNHNY and CDR2 SVGAGI (reference sequence). The CDR3 has 15 residues.

V and J are TRBV7-2 and TRBJ2-7; tentatively, D is TRBD1 (6 bases). The germline V gene encodes CDR1 SGHTA and CDR2 FQGNSA. The length of the CDR3 is 15 residues. Deletions cut 5 bases from V and 2 bases from J, with 16 bases between. The CDR3 here is CASSARSGAPYEQYF. In nucleotides, the CDR3 is TGTGCCAGCAGCGCCCGATCAGGGGCCCCCTACGAGCAGTACTTC.

With regard to this clone: This clone may be a read error of a much larger clone one base away. The same CDR3 also results from other DNA sequences found in this sample. This rearrangement joins TRBV10-3 to TRBJ1-6; TRBD1 matches at 11 bases. The CDR3 is made up of 18 amino acids. CDR1 ENHRY and CDR2 SYGVKD come from the germline V gene. The chain's CDR3 is CARLPGTGGVGYNSPLHF. The CDR3 DNA sequence: TGTGCCAGACTACCCGGGACAGGGGGTGTAGGCTATAATTCGCCCCTCCACTTT.

V gene TRBV30 combines with J gene TRBJ1-3; D gene unclear. V shed 5 bases and J shed 1 base, with 15 bases lying between them. Germline CDR1 reads GTSNPN; CDR2 reads SVGIG (reference sequence). The CDR3 is 15 residues long. This CDR3 is CAWGGRALSGNTIYF. The CDR3 DNA is TGTGCCTGGGGTGGGAGAGCCTTATCTGGAAACACCATATATTTT.

The chain uses TRBV2 and TRBJ2-7; 7 bases are shared with TRBD2. The CDR3 runs to 14 residues. Germline values: CDR1 SNHLY, CDR2 FYNNEI. The trim removed 7 bases at V and 2 bases at J, leaving 8 bases unmatched. The CDR3 region is CASTGGDGPYEQYF. The CDR3 DNA reads TGTGCCAGCACTGGGGGGGACGGACCCTACGAGCAGTACTTC.

Worth noting for this clone: At the DNA level, this CDR3 is encoded by other sequences in the same sample as well. The chain couples TRBV5-6 to TRBJ1-1; D is unresolved. Trimming cost V 0 bases and J 0 bases, with 3 bases left between them. This CDR3 is built from 13 residues. Germline-derived CDR1 and CDR2 are SGHDT and YYEEEE. The DNA for the CDR3 is TGTGCCAGCAGCTTGGTGATGAACACTGAAGCTTTCTTT. Its translation is CASSLVMNTEAFF.

The CDR3 sequence: CASSGDGLNTEAFF. The CDR3 bases are TGCGCCAGCAGCGGGGACGGCCTGAACACTGAAGCTTTCTTT. V usage is TRBV5-1 and J usage is TRBJ1-1; a weak D match, TRBD1 (5 bases). This CDR3 has 14 residues. Trimming took off 4 bases at V and 0 bases at J, with 10 bases between the two ends. Germline assignment: CDR1 SGHRS and CDR2 YFSETQ. Full variable domain (missing parts from reference TRBV5-1 and TRBJ1-1): KAGVTQTPRYLIKTRGQQVTLSCSPISGHRSVSWYQQTPGQGLQFLFEYFSETQRNKGNFPGRFSGRQFSNSRSEMNVSTLELGDSALYLCASSGDGLNTEAFFGQGTRLTVV.